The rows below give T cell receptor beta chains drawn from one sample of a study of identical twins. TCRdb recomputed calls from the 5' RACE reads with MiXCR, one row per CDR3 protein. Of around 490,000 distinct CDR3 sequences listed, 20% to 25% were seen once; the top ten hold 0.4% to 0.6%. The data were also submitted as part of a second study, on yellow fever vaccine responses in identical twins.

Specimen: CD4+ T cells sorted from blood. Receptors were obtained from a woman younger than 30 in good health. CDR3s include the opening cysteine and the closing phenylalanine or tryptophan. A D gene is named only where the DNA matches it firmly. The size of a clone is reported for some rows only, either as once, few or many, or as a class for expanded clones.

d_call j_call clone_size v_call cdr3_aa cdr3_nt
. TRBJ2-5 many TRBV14 CASSHFGTWEAQYF TGTGCCAGCAGCCATTTCGGGACGTGGGAAGCCCAGTACTTC
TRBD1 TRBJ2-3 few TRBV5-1 CASSFRDRVTTDTQYF TGCGCCAGCAGCTTTCGGGACAGGGTCACCACAGATACGCAGTATTTT
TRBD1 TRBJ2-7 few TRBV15 CATSRMGQSYEQYF TGTGCCACCAGCAGAATGGGACAGAGTTACGAGCAGTACTTC
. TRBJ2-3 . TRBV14 CASSHQVIGRSDTQYF TGTGCCAGCAGCCACCAGGTAATCGGGCGCTCAGATACGCAGTATTTT
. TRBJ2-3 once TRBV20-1 CSAPTGGRTDTQYF TGCAGTGCGCCCACGGGGGGCCGCACAGATACGCAGTATTTT
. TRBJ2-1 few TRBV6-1 CASSRSARSYNEQFF TGTGCCAGCAGCCGTAGCGCCCGCTCCTACAATGAGCAGTTCTTC
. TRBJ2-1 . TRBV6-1 CASSEVAHNEQFF TGTGCCAGCAGTGAAGTAGCCCACAATGAGCAGTTCTTC
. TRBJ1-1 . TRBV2 CASRPSLLEAFF TGTGCCAGCAGGCCAAGTCTGCTAGAAGCTTTCTTT
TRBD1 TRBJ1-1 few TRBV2 CASSELGQLTEAFF TGTGCCAGCAGTGAATTGGGACAGCTCACTGAAGCTTTCTTT
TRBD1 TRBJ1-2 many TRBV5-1 CASSLEGTGSGYTF TGCGCCAGCAGCTTGGAGGGGACAGGGAGCGGCTACACCTTC
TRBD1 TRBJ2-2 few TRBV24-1 CATSLLGQANTGELFF TGTGCCACCAGTCTTCTTGGACAGGCAAACACCGGGGAGCTGTTTTTT
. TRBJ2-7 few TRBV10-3 CAISEASNIYEQYF TGTGCCATCAGTGAGGCCTCAAATATCTACGAGCAGTACTTC
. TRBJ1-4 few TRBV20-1 CSANPRGHEKLFF TGCAGTGCCAACCCTCGGGGCCATGAAAAACTGTTTTTT
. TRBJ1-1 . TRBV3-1 CASRPWDKNTEAFF TGTGCCAGCAGACCCTGGGACAAAAACACTGAAGCTTTCTTT
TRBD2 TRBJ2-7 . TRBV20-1 CSAGGLAGGEQYF TGCAGTGCCGGAGGACTAGCGGGAGGCGAGCAGTACTTC
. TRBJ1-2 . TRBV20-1 CSAQLLGGYTF TGCAGTGCTCAACTCCTGGGGGGCTACACCTTC
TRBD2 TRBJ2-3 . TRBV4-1 CASSRSGARGDTDTQYF TGCGCCAGCAGCCGCTCCGGAGCCCGGGGGGACACAGATACGCAGTATTTT